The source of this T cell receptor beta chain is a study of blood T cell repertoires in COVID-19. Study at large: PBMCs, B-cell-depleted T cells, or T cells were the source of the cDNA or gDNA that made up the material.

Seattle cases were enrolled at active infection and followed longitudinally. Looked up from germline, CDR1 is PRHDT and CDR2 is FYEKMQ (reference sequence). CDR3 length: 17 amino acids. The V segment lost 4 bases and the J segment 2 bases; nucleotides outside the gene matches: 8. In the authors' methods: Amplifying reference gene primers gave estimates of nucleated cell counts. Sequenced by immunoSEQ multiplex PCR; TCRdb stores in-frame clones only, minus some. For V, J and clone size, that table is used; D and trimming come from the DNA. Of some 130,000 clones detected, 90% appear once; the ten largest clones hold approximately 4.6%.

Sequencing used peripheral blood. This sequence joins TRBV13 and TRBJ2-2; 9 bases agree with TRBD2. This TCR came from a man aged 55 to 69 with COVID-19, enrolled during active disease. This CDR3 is CASSSPSTSGNTGELFF. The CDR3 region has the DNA TGTGCCAGCAGCTCCCCTTCGACTAGCGGTAACACCGGGGAGCTGTTTTTT.